The TCR beta chain described here comes from a study of T cell clonality in common variable immunodeficiency. Broader study findings: TCRbeta clonality was increased in CVID versus healthy controls. Common variable immunodeficiency TCR beta sequences reportedly had fewer deletions and N-nucleotide insertions.

Some clones are missing from TCRdb's copy, which holds only in-frame ones; the method was immunoSEQ multiplex PCR. The sample is made up of 25,000 to 35,000 clones, none counted only once. At least ten counts were recorded for this clone. Its antigen is as yet unknown. The read terminates 3 residues ahead of where the CDR3 ends, so the germline J gene completes it. The trim removed 3 bases at V and 4 bases at J, leaving 4 bases unmatched. Per the germline V gene, CDR1 is LNHDA and CDR2 is SQIVND (reference sequence). The CDR3 extends over 14 amino acids. Sequenced material: peripheral blood mononuclear cells. The source is a human donor with common variable immunodeficiency. J is TRBJ1-2 and V is TRBV19; 8 bases fit TRBD1. The CDR3 bases that were read are TGTGCCAGTAGTATGACAGGGGCTAGCTATGGC. It yields the protein CASSMTGASYG. The full CDR3 protein reads CASSMTGASYGYTF.